The T cell receptor beta chain under discussion was sequenced for a study of OX40 agonist ivuxolimab in advanced cancers. This CDR3 contains 15 residues. Trimming removed 5 bases at V and 4 bases at J, with 15 bases between. Germline CDR1 MNHNY, CDR2 SVGAGI (reference sequence). Assay used: immunoSEQ multiplex PCR; TCRdb lists only in-frame clones, some missing. The data contain roughly 100,000 clones, 84% of them singletons. Sequences were derived from CD4+ or CD8+ T cells sorted from blood, sampled in a trial of the OX40 agonist ivuxolimab. The chain uses TRBV6-6 and TRBJ1-5, with D unresolved. This receptor was obtained from an adult with an advanced solid tumor such as melanoma, head and neck, liver or kidney cancer. The CDR3 bases are TGTGCCAGCAGTATGGGGTCGCCACCAAATCAGCCCCAGCATTTT. Translating gives CASSMGSPPNQPQHF.